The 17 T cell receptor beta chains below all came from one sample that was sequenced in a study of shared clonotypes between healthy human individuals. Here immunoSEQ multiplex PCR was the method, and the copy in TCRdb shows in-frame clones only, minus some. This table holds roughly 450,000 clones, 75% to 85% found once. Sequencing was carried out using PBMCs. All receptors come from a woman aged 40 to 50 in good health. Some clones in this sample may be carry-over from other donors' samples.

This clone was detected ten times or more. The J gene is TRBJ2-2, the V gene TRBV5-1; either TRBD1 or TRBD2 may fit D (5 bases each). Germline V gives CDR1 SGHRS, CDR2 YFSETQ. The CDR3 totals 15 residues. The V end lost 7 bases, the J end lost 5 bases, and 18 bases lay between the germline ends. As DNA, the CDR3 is TGCGCCAGCCGGAGTACCGGGACCCTAACCGGGGAGCTGTTTTTT. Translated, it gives CASRSTGTLTGELFF.

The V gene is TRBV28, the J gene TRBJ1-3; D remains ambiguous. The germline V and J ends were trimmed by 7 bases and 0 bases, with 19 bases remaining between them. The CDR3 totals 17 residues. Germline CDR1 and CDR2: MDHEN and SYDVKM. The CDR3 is CASISGVNRGSGNTIYF. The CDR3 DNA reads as TGTGCCAGCATCTCAGGCGTCAATCGCGGCTCTGGAAACACCATATATTTT.

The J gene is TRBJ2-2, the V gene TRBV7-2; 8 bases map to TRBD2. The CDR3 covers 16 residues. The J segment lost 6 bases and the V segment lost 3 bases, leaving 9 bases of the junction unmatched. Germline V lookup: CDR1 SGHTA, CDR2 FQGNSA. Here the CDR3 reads CASSFGPGGSAGELFF. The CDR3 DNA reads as TGTGCCAGCAGCTTTGGTCCGGGAGGGTCCGCCGGGGAGCTGTTTTTT. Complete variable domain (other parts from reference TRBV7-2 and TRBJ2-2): GAGVSQSPSNKVTEKGKDVELRCDPISGHTALYWYRQSLGQGLEFLIYFQGNSAPDKSGLPSDRFSAERTGGSVSTLTIQRTQQEDSAVYLCASSFGPGGSAGELFFGEGSRLTVL.

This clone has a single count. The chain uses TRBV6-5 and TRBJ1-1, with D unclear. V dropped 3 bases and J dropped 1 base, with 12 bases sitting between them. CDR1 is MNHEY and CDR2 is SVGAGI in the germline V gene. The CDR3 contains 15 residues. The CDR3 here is CASSYRAWGNTEAFF. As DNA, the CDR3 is TGTGCCAGCAGTTATCGAGCGTGGGGGAACACTGAAGCTTTCTTT.

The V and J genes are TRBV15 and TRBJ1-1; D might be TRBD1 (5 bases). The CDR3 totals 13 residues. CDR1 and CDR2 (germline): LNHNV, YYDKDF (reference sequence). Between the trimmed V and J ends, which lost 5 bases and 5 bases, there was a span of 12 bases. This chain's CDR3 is CATSVRGGTEAFF. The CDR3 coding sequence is TGTGCCACCAGCGTACGGGGGGGTACTGAAGCTTTCTTT.

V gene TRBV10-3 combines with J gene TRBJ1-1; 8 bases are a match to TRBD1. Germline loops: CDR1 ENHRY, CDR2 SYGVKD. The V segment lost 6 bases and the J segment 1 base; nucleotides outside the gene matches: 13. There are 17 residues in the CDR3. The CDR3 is CAISRDRLLPKNTEAFF. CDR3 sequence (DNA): TGTGCCATCAGCAGGGACAGGCTGCTCCCAAAGAACACTGAAGCTTTCTTT.

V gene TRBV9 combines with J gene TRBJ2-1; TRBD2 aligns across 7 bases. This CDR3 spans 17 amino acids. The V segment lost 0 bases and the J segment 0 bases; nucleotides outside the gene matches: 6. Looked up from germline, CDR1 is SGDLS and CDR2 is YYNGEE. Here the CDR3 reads CASSVGSGASSYNEQFF. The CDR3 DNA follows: TGTGCCAGCAGCGTAGGAAGCGGGGCGAGCTCCTACAATGAGCAGTTCTTC.

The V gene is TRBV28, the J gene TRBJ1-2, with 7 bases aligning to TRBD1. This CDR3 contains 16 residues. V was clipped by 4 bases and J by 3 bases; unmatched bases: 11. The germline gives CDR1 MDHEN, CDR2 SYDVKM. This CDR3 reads CASSYPMTGTDYGYTF. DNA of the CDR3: TGTGCCAGCAGTTACCCAATGACAGGGACAGACTATGGCTACACCTTC.

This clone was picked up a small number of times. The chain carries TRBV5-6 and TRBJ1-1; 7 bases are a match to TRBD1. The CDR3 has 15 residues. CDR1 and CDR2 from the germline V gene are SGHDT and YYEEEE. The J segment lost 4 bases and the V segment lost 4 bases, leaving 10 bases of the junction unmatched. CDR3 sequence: CASSLQGLVGTEAFF. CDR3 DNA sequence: TGTGCCAGCAGCCTACAGGGGTTAGTGGGCACTGAAGCTTTCTTT.

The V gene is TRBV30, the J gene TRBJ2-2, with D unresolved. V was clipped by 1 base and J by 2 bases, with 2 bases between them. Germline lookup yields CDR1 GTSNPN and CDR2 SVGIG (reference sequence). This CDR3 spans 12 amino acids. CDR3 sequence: CAWSDNTGELFF. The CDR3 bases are TGTGCCTGGAGTGACAACACCGGGGAGCTGTTTTTT.

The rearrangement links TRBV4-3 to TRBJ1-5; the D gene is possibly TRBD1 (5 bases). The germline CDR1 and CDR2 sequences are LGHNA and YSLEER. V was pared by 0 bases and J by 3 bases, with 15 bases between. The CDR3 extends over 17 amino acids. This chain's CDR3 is CASSQEGGMGHNQPQHF. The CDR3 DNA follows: TGCGCCAGCAGCCAAGAGGGGGGGATGGGGCACAATCAGCCCCAGCATTTT.

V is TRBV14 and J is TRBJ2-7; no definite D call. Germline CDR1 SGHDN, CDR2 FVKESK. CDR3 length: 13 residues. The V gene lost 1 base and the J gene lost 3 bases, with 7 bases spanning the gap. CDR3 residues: CASSQVNIYEQYF. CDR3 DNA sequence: TGTGCCAGCAGCCAAGTAAACATCTACGAGCAGTACTTC.

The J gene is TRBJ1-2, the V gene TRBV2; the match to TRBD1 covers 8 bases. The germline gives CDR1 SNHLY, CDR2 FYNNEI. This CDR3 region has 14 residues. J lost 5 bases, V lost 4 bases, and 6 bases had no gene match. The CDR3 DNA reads TGTGCCAGCAGTGGTGGACAGGGAGGTTATGGCTACACCTTC. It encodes CASSGGQGGYGYTF.

Here the CDR3 DNA reads TGTGCCAGCAGCTTGGGACAGGTCTCCTACGAGCAGTACTTC. It yields the protein CASSLGQVSYEQYF. V is TRBV7-9 and J is TRBJ2-7; 8 positions agree with TRBD1. The CDR3 sequence is 14 residues long. CDR1 SEHNR and CDR2 FQNEAQ come from the germline V gene (reference sequence). Germline trimming cut 3 bases from V and 0 bases from J; bases unmatched to any gene: 1.

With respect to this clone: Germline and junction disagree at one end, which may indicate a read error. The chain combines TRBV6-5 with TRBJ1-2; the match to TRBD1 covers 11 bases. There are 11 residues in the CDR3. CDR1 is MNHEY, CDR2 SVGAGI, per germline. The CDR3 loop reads CASGGQGAESF. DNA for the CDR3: TGTGCCAGCGGAGGACAGGGGGCCGAAAGCTTC.

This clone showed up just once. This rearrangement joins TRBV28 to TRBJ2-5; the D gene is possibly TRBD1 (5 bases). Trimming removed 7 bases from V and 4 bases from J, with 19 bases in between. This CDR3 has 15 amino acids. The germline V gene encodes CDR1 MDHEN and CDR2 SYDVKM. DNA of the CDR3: TGTGCCAGCATAAGCCGCAGGGTGTTTGGAGAGACCCAGTACTTC. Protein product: CASISRRVFGETQYF.

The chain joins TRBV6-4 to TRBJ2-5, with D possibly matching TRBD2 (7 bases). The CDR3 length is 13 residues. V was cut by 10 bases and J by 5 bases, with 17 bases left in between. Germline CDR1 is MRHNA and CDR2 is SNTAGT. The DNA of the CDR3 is TGTGCCACCCCTGGGGGGGCGGGGGAGACCCAGTACTTC. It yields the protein CATPGGAGETQYF.